This TCR beta chain was obtained from a study of cytomegalovirus exposure and HLA in healthy donors. Researchers ran the PCR with 60 Vbeta and 13 Jbeta primers. TCRdb's table, derived via immunoSEQ multiplex PCR, lists solely in-frame clones and lacks some. The sample carries around 130,000 clones, 81% recorded once. Germline V lookup: CDR1 LNHDA, CDR2 SQIVND (reference sequence). Trimming removed 6 bases at V and 4 bases at J, with 10 bases between. This CDR3 is 13 amino acids long. The chain carries TRBV19 and TRBJ2-1; maybe TRBD2 (6 bases). The clonotype originates from a woman aged 35 to 49 in good health and CMV-seronegative. The sample comprised PBMCs. CDR3 in DNA: TGTGCCAGTAGGGGACTGGATTACAATGAGCAGTTCTTC. Protein sequence: CASRGLDYNEQFF.